This T cell receptor (beta chain) was identified in a study of blood T cell repertoires in COVID-19. Study-wide context: Acute and convalescent COVID-19 specimens originated in the United States, Italy and Spain. PBMCs, B-cell-depleted T cells, or T cells were the source of the cDNA or gDNA that made up the material.

In the source study's methods: Reference gene primer amplification gave nucleated cell count estimates. TCRdb's copy holds only in-frame clones and misses some; the assay was immunoSEQ multiplex PCR. That table gives V, J and clone size, and the DNA gave D and trimming. Among 90,000 to 130,000 clones listed, roughly four fifths were seen once. Trimming left V 0 bases short and J 4 bases short, with 10 bases between. Germline V gene lookup returns CDR1 LGHDT and CDR2 YNNKEL (reference sequence). This CDR3 region has 15 residues. The sequenced material came from peripheral blood. V gene TRBV3-1 (or the pseudogene TRBV3-2) combines with J gene TRBJ2-1, with D tentatively TRBD2 (6 bases). This TCR was recovered from a woman aged 55-69 years with acute or convalescent COVID-19. CDR3 sequence (DNA): TGTGCCAGCAGCCAAGAAGGTCGGGAGTACAATGAGCAGTTCTTC. It translates to CASSQEGREYNEQFF.